The sequence of this TCR beta chain was determined in a study of cytomegalovirus exposure and HLA in healthy donors (dated by TCRdb to the late 2010s). In the study overall: The 700 or so repertoires of the first cohort and the roughly 120 validation repertoires were produced on the same platform, according to a later analysis. High-throughput TCR immunosequencing, statistical association of individual TCRs with disease status, and machine learning were combined to predict cytomegalovirus infection status. In addition to the first cohort of 650 to 750 subjects, a separate validation cohort of approximately 110 different subjects was used. The study aimed to test whether cataloging public T cell receptors could reveal signatures of past pathogen exposure.

Overall results and qualifications from the work: Across donors, most TCR sequences were observed very rarely, whereas some public TCRs were present in many individuals. A later analysis found that TCRs clustered in the first cohort also tended to co-occur in the 120 validation repertoires, with 94% of cluster scores above 0. Cytomegalovirus status was reported to be diagnosed by the classifier with high specificity and sensitivity in both the original and validation cohorts. Three of the identified cytomegalovirus-associated TCR beta chains were confirmed in vitro to be specific for cytomegalovirus antigens. All 120 or so repertoires were used to score co-occurrence in the validation cohort in a later analysis, because that analysis had no HLA typing for the cohort. It was suggested by the authors that the approach could potentially be generalized to other disease states and immunological phenotypes. A total of 150 or so TCR beta chains were listed by the study as associated with cytomegalovirus.

A remark on this clone: What antigen it recognizes has not been identified. No base quality values were provided; no much bigger clone lies one nucleotide off.

The donors belonged to the validation cohort of around 110 subjects, which was separate from the 666-subject first cohort. Including the terminal cysteine and phenylalanine, the CDR3 comprises 13 residues. Of all the DNA, just the CDR3 is kept, 39 bases in frame from base 1. V is pared back by 4 bases and J by 3 bases, with 10 bases lying between the germline termini. The germline V gene (reference sequence) gives CDR1 as MNHEY and CDR2 as SMNVEV. The library was prepared using the immunoSEQ multiplex PCR assay. Concerning the study's data processing: A statistical classification framework was built to diagnose cytomegalovirus status from the catalog of TCR beta chain sequences. TCRdb's version of the immuneACCESS table is confined to in-frame rearrangements and falls short of the full clone set. An unresolved V gene accounts for under half of the shortfall where checked; the remainder is of unknown origin. That table supplies the V and J calls and clone size; D and trimming were determined from the DNA. In this sample the table shows roughly 330,000 clones, roughly 87% of which occur a single time. Of the sample, roughly 1.2% falls within the top ten clones.

The sample taken for sequencing was PBMCs. The chain was built from TRBV27 and TRBJ2-7; a tentative D match to TRBD2 spans 5 bases. The clonotype originates from a woman in her thirties in good health and CMV-seropositive. The DNA is TGTGCCAGCAGTTCCCTCGGGGTCTACGAGCAGTACTTC. The translation is CASSSLGVYEQYF.